This T cell receptor (beta chain) stems from a study of T cells expressing NK-cell markers. Study-wide background: Underlying the TCR beta repertoires were sorted CD3+CD56+NKG2C+, CD3+CD56+NKG2C- and CD3+CD56-NKG2C+ T cells. Among eight sequenced donors, seven carried HCMV seropositivity while one was seronegative.

The length of the CDR3 is 14 residues. Germline values: CDR1 DFQATT, CDR2 SNEGSKA (reference sequence). With UMIs, 5'RACE template switching was used to make TCR beta cDNA. With the 5' RACE reads reprocessed, TCRdb shows one record per CDR3 protein and no DNA. The sample holds 300,000 to 500,000 distinct CDR3 sequences. The chain combines TRBV20-1 with TRBJ2-3. This TCR came from a woman between 50 and 59 years old in good health. Sequenced input: blood T cells: a sorted CD56 or NKG2C T cell subset, CD4+ or CD8+ T cells, or bulk PBMC T cells (not recorded which). CDR3 residues: CSARVPSMVDTQYF.